The clone carrying this T cell receptor beta chain has ten or more counts. The antigen remains unidentified. A second PCR of about 6 to 12 cycles used a sample-barcoded 5' primer and a J-beta primer mix. Samples each returned at least 2.5 million CDR3-containing paired-end reads. TCRdb reprocessed the 5' RACE reads with MiXCR, giving one entry per CDR3 protein. Of about a million distinct CDR3 sequences in the sample, roughly half were seen once. The data stem from a study of blood T cells in healthy people across ages. Whole-study findings and limits: PBMCs left unsorted prevented a conclusive naive versus antigen-experienced comparison.

Germline values: CDR1 SQVTM, CDR2 ANQGSEA. This CDR3 has 14 residues. With 0 bases removed from V and 2 bases from J, the gap between germline ends came to 11 bases. The source material was blood. The receptor's source is a woman aged 55 to 70 in good health. V usage is TRBV29-1 and J usage is TRBJ2-7; D not resolved. In nucleotides, the CDR3 is TGCAGCGTTGAAGAAGGCACGGTGACCTACGAGCAGTACTTC. Its translation: CSVEEGTVTYEQYF.